This TCR beta chain was recorded in a study of OX40 agonist ivuxolimab in advanced cancers. Germline V lookup: CDR1 SGDLS, CDR2 YYNGEE. The V end lost 1 base, the J end lost 3 bases, and 6 bases lay between the germline ends. The CDR3 is made up of 13 amino acids. Assay: immunoSEQ multiplex PCR; the TCRdb copy retains only in-frame clones and omits some. Here the sample spans some 77,000 clones, 86% being singletons. The receptor was isolated from an adult with an advanced solid tumor such as melanoma, head and neck, liver or kidney cancer. This specimen consisted of CD4+ or CD8+ T cells sorted from blood, obtained in a trial of the OX40 agonist ivuxolimab. The V call is TRBV9, the J call TRBJ2-3, with D unclear. The CDR3 DNA sequence: TGTGCCAGCAGCGTAACTTGGACAGATACGCAGTATTTT. Translated, it gives CASSVTWTDTQYF.